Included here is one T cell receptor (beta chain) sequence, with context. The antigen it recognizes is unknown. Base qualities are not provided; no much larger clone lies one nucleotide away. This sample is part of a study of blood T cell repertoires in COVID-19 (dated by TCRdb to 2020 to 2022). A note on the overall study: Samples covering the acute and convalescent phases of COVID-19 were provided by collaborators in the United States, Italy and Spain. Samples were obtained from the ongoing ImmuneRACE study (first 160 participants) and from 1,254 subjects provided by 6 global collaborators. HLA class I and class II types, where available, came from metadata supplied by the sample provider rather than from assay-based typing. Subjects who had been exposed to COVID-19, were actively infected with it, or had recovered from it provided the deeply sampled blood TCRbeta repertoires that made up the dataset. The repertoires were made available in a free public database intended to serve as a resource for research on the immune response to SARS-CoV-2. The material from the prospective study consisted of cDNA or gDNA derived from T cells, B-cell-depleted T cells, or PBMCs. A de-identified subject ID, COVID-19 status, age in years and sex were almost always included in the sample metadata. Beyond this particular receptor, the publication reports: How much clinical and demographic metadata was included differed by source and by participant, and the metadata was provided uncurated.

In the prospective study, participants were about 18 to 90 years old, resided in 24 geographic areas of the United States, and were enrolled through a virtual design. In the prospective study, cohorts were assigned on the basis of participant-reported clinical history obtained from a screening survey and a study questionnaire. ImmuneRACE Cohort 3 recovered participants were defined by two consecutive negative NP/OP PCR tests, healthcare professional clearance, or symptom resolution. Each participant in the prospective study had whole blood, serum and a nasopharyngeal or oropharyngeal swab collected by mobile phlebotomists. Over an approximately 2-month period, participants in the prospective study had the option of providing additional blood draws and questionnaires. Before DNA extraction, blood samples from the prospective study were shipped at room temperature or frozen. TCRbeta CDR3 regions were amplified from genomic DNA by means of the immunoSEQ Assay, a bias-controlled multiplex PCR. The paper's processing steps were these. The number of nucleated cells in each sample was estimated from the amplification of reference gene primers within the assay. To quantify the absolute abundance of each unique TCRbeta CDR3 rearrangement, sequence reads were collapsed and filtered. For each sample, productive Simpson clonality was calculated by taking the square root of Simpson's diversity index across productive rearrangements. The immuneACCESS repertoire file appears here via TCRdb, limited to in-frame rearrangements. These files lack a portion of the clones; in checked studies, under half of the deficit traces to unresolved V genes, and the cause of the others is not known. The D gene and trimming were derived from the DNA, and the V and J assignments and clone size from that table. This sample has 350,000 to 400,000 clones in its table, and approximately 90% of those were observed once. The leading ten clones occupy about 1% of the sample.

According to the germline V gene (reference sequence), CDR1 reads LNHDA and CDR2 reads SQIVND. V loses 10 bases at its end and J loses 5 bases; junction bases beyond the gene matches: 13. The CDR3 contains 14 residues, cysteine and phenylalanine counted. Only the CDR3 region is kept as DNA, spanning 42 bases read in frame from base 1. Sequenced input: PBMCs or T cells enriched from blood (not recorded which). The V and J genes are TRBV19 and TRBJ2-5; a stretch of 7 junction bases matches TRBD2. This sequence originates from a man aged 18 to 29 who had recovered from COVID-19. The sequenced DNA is TGTGCCACGAGTCCCCGACTAGCAGGGGAGACCCAGTACTTC. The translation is CATSPRLAGETQYF.